These T cell receptor beta chains were read from a single sample in a study of sequential checkpoint blockade in melanoma. Profiled with immunoSEQ multiplex PCR; TCRdb holds only in-frame clones, not every one. The sample has thousands of clones, around nine tenths seen once. The sequences come from CD8+ T cells sorted from blood (inferred from file names), collected from a patient given nivolumab and ipilimumab in sequence. These receptors originate from a human donor with melanoma. Both conserved end residues are part of each CDR3. A D gene is named only where the DNA matches it firmly.

j_call: TRBJ1-1; d_call: .; v_call: TRBV5-1; cdr3_aa: CASSHTVGLLNTEAFF; cdr3_nt: TGCGCCAGCAGTCACACGGTAGGACTGTTGAACACTGAAGCTTTCTTT
j_call: TRBJ1-1; d_call: .; v_call: TRBV7-9; cdr3_aa: CASSLALGTNLLAFF; cdr3_nt: TGTGCCAGCAGCTTAGCGTTGGGGACAAACCTCTTAGCTTTCTTT
j_call: TRBJ1-3; d_call: .; v_call: TRBV4-1; cdr3_aa: CASSLPRSGNTIYF; cdr3_nt: TGCGCCAGCAGCCTTCCTAGATCCGGAAACACCATATATTTT
j_call: TRBJ1-1; d_call: TRBD1; v_call: TRBV5-1; cdr3_aa: CASSQLRTGGGRAEAFF; cdr3_nt: TGCGCCAGCAGTCAGCTTCGCACAGGGGGAGGACGCGCTGAAGCTTTCTTT
j_call: TRBJ2-7; d_call: .; v_call: TRBV27; cdr3_aa: CASSLSIGPTYEQYF; cdr3_nt: TGTGCCAGCAGTTTATCGATTGGGCCCACCTACGAGCAGTACTTC
j_call: TRBJ1-1; d_call: TRBD1; v_call: TRBV4-3; cdr3_aa: CASSQDPDRGPEAFF; cdr3_nt: TGCGCCAGCAGCCAAGATCCGGACAGGGGGCCTGAAGCTTTCTTT
j_call: TRBJ2-7; d_call: TRBD2; v_call: TRBV2; cdr3_aa: CASSNGLAGGKEQYF; cdr3_nt: TGTGCCAGCAGTAATGGACTAGCGGGAGGGAAGGAGCAGTACTTC
j_call: TRBJ2-7; d_call: .; v_call: TRBV27; cdr3_aa: CASSLSPATTRYEQYF; cdr3_nt: TGTGCCAGCAGTTTATCCCCAGCTACTACTCGCTACGAGCAGTACTTC
j_call: TRBJ1-4; d_call: .; v_call: TRBV5-1; cdr3_aa: CASSLGVLQGVNEKLFF; cdr3_nt: TGCGCCAGCAGCTTGGGGGTCCTCCAGGGTGTAAATGAAAAACTGTTTTTT
j_call: TRBJ1-5; d_call: TRBD1; v_call: TRBV4-1; cdr3_aa: CASSQKATGASDQPQHF; cdr3_nt: TGCGCCAGCAGCCAAAAGGCAACAGGGGCGTCGGATCAGCCCCAGCATTTT
j_call: TRBJ1-1; d_call: .; v_call: TRBV6-5; cdr3_aa: CASSRTDTLNTEAFF; cdr3_nt: TGTGCCAGCAGTCGGACAGACACTTTGAACACTGAAGCTTTCTTT
j_call: TRBJ1-1; d_call: TRBD1; v_call: TRBV19; cdr3_aa: CAILGGWGTEAFF; cdr3_nt: TGTGCCATCCTAGGGGGCTGGGGCACTGAAGCTTTCTTT
j_call: TRBJ2-7; d_call: TRBD1; v_call: TRBV27; cdr3_aa: CASSLGGGTYEQYF; cdr3_nt: TGTGCCAGCAGCCTAGGGGGCGGAACCTACGAGCAGTACTTC
j_call: TRBJ2-7; d_call: .; v_call: TRBV19; cdr3_aa: CASRRGSSYEQYF; cdr3_nt: TGTGCCAGTAGAAGAGGGAGCTCCTACGAGCAGTACTTC
j_call: TRBJ1-5; d_call: .; v_call: TRBV29-1; cdr3_aa: CSVEVDSYSNQPQHF; cdr3_nt: TGCAGCGTTGAGGTTGACTCCTATAGCAATCAGCCCCAGCATTTT
j_call: TRBJ2-7; d_call: .; v_call: TRBV29-1; cdr3_aa: CSVEVVGGSSYEQYF; cdr3_nt: TGCAGCGTTGAAGTGGTAGGGGGTAGCTCCTACGAGCAGTACTTC
j_call: TRBJ1-1; d_call: .; v_call: TRBV7-9; cdr3_aa: CASSLSSPNTEAFF; cdr3_nt: TGTGCCAGCAGCTTATCGTCCCCGAACACTGAAGCTTTCTTT
j_call: TRBJ2-7; d_call: TRBD1; v_call: TRBV5-4; cdr3_aa: CASNRMGDRDYEQYF; cdr3_nt: TGTGCCAGCAACCGGATGGGGGACAGGGACTACGAGCAGTACTTC
j_call: TRBJ1-2; d_call: TRBD1; v_call: TRBV27; cdr3_aa: CASSFSGGYGYTF; cdr3_nt: TGTGCCAGCAGTTTTTCAGGGGGCTATGGCTACACCTTC
j_call: TRBJ2-1; d_call: TRBD2; v_call: TRBV4-3; cdr3_aa: CASSQVMASGRVNEQFF; cdr3_nt: TGCGCCAGCAGCCAAGTCATGGCTAGCGGGAGAGTTAATGAGCAGTTCTTC
j_call: TRBJ1-2; d_call: .; v_call: TRBV7-9; cdr3_aa: CASSSGVDYGYTF; cdr3_nt: TGTGCCAGCAGCTCAGGGGTCGACTATGGCTACACCTTC
j_call: TRBJ1-1; d_call: TRBD1; v_call: TRBV19; cdr3_aa: CASREGAAEAFF; cdr3_nt: TGTGCCAGTAGGGAGGGGGCCGCTGAAGCTTTCTTT